This T cell receptor beta chain was recovered during a study of T cell responses to AZD1222 COVID-19 vaccine. Study-wide points: In all cases, repertoires were sampled only after the peak T cell response. Among vaccine-associated CD4 TCRs, coverage spanned spike, with dominance at 160-218 and 743-854. Compared with day 0, the breadth and depth of the Spike-specific TCR repertoire rose significantly after two doses of AZD1222.

About this clone: What it binds is not known.

V was pared by 0 bases and J by 7 bases, with 6 bases of the junction left unmatched. There are 14 residues in the CDR3. Germline CDR1 reads SGHKS; CDR2 reads YYEKEE (reference sequence). Using immunoSEQ multiplex PCR, the repertoire was profiled, and TCRdb retains in-frame clones only, with some absent. Among over 150,000 clones, roughly nine tenths were seen once, and the ten largest hold 5.5%. This chain links TRBV5-5 with TRBJ1-2; 7 nucleotides align to TRBD1. This sequence originates from an adult in good health. Sequenced material: peripheral blood, taken on day 0 of MenACWY control vaccination. The CDR3 protein is CASSLEGQGGGYTF. The DNA for the CDR3 is TGTGCCAGCAGCTTGGAAGGGCAGGGGGGTGGCTACACCTTC.